This T cell receptor (beta chain) was recorded in a study of lymphopenia after photon versus proton radiotherapy. Regarding this clone: Its antigen is unknown.

Produced via immunoSEQ multiplex PCR; TCRdb's table is partial and in-frame only. The data contain about 20,000 clones, 70% to 90% of them singletons. The V segment lost 4 bases and the J segment 5 bases; nucleotides outside the gene matches: 10. Germline CDR1 and CDR2: SGHAT and FQNNGV. The CDR3 runs to 15 residues. Whole-study results and caveats: After the lymphocyte nadir, photon-treated repertoires showed oligoclonal expansion, especially of CD8+ Temra cells.

The V gene is TRBV11-2, the J gene TRBJ1-1; 7 bases match TRBD1. The sequenced sample was peripheral blood, obtained from a patient treated with proton-based radiotherapy. The TCR originated in a man aged 70 or older with pancreatic cancer. CDR3 nucleotide sequence: TGTGCCAGCAGCTGGGGGAGACAGGGAAGAACTGAAGCTTTCTTT. Protein product: CASSWGRQGRTEAFF.